These T cell receptor beta chains were read from a single sample in a study of shared clonotypes between healthy human individuals. The data were produced by immunoSEQ multiplex PCR, yet TCRdb's version contains in-frame clones alone and is incomplete. Here the sample spans a few million clones, over 85% being singletons. The specimen was naive CD4+ T cells from PBMCs. Receptors originate from a man between 18 and 29 years old in good health. Some clones in this sample may be carry-over from other donors' samples. Both conserved end residues are part of each CDR3. D genes are given only for firm matches. Some rows mark clone size as missing; the rest say once, few, many or name a class of expanded clone.

d_call j_call clone_size v_call cdr3_nt cdr3_aa
TRBD1 TRBJ2-1 . TRBV28 TGTGCCAGCAGAAAACCGGGACAGGGACGCAATGAGCAGTTCTTC CASRKPGQGRNEQFF
. TRBJ1-4 . TRBV27 TGTGCCAGTCAAAACCTTAATGAAAAACTGTTTTTT CASQNLNEKLFF
. TRBJ1-5 . TRBV6-6 TGTGCCAGCAGTATCCGGGACGGGGGCAATCAGCCCCAGCATTTT CASSIRDGGNQPQHF
. TRBJ2-7 . TRBV28 TGTGCCAGCAAGCAGGGGTTGGGCGAGCAGTACTTC CASKQGLGEQYF
. TRBJ2-4 . TRBV18 TGTGCCAGCTCACCCAGTCAGCAGGGTACGGGCATTCAGTACTTC CASSPSQQGTGIQYF
TRBD1 TRBJ1-2 . TRBV20-1 TGCAGTGCCGACAGGGGCTATGGCTACACCTTC CSADRGYGYTF
. TRBJ1-1 . TRBV28 TGTGCCAGCAGTTTAGACCGGTGGACAGTGAACACTGAAGCTTTCTTT CASSLDRWTVNTEAFF
. TRBJ1-1 . TRBV7-3 TGTGCCAGCAGCCTAAGGGGGGGCATGATGAACACTGAAGCTTTCTTT CASSLRGGMMNTEAFF
TRBD1 TRBJ2-7 . TRBV28 TGTGCCAGCAGTTTATTGGGACAGATCTCCTACGAGCAGTACTTC CASSLLGQISYEQYF
. TRBJ2-2 . TRBV6-6 TGTGCCAGCAGTTCCATCAACACCGGGGAGCTGTTTTTT CASSSINTGELFF
. TRBJ2-1 . TRBV6-4 TGTGCCAGCAGTATCGGCCCTCTTCGCGATAGTGAGCAGTTCTTC CASSIGPLRDSEQFF
TRBD1 TRBJ2-5 . TRBV5-1 TGCGCCAGCAGCTTGGCCCAGGGACAGATGCAAGAGACCCAGTACTTC CASSLAQGQMQETQYF
. TRBJ2-7 . TRBV14 TGTGCCAGCAGCCAAGGCCGGAGCGAGCAGTACTTC CASSQGRSEQYF
TRBD2 TRBJ2-1 . TRBV19 TGTGCCAGTAGTATAGCCGCGACTAGCGGTTCCTACAATGAGCAGTTCTTC CASSIAATSGSYNEQFF
. TRBJ2-5 . TRBV5-4 TGTGCCAGCAGCTTGAAGGGGGAAGAGACCCAGTACTTC CASSLKGEETQYF
. TRBJ2-7 . TRBV4-3 TGCGCCAGCAGCCAAGACGCTACCGGCTACGAGCAGTACTTC CASSQDATGYEQYF
. TRBJ2-5 . TRBV5-6 TGTGCCAGCAGCTTGGGTGGGGGGCTCCAAGAGACCCAGTACTTC CASSLGGGLQETQYF
. TRBJ1-5 . TRBV7-2 TGTGCCAGCAGCTTATTGGGCAGAAATCAGCCCCAGCATTTT CASSLLGRNQPQHF
. TRBJ2-2 . TRBV9 TGTGCCAGCAGCCCCCGGACGGAGAACACCGGGGAGCTGTTTTTT CASSPRTENTGELFF
. TRBJ2-1 . TRBV9 TGTGCCAGCAGCGGCCTATTCAGGGGAGGGGACAATGAGCAGTTCTTC CASSGLFRGGDNEQFF
. TRBJ2-1 . TRBV7-2 TGTGCCAGCCGTAAAGGAAGGCAGTCCCACAATGAGCAGTTCTTC CASRKGRQSHNEQFF
. TRBJ2-7 . TRBV10-3 TGTGCCATCTCCGGAAATTTGACTACGGCCTACGAGCAGTACTTC CAISGNLTTAYEQYF
. TRBJ2-3 . TRBV28 TGTGCCTCAACCCGTCCTACCAATACGCAGTATTTT CASTRPTNTQYF
TRBD1 TRBJ1-2 . TRBV13 TGTGCCAGCAGCTCCCAGGGGGGTCAAGGCTATGGCTACACCTTC CASSSQGGQGYGYTF
. TRBJ2-4 . TRBV5-1 TGCGCCAGCAGCTTGGGTATCGGATTAGCCAAAAACATTCAGTACTTC CASSLGIGLAKNIQYF
. TRBJ2-3 . TRBV30 TGTGCCTGGAGTGTACTGGACTACACAGATACGCAGTATTTT CAWSVLDYTDTQYF
. TRBJ1-4 . TRBV5-5 TGTGCCAGCAGCTTAAAGGGAGAAAAACTGTTTTTT CASSLKGEKLFF
. TRBJ1-1 once TRBV7-9 TGTGCCAGCAGCCTCGGAGGATATGGCACTGAAGCTTTCTTT CASSLGGYGTEAFF
TRBD2 TRBJ2-1 . TRBV7-2 TGTGCCAGCAGCTTACAAGCGGGAGGGTCTGAGCAGTTCTTC CASSLQAGGSEQFF
. TRBJ2-3 . TRBV6-7 TGTGCCAGCAGTTACCCCGAGGACGCGTTTGAGGATACGCAGTATTTT CASSYPEDAFEDTQYF
. TRBJ2-5 . TRBV21-1 TGTGCCAGCAGCAAAATTGTTGGCGTTTGGACTAGGGGAGAGACCCAGTACTTC CASSKIVGVWTRGETQYF
TRBD2 TRBJ2-7 . TRBV6-1 TGTGCCACCACTCAAGCGGGGGGGGGAGACTACGAGCAGTACTTC CATTQAGGGDYEQYF
TRBD2 TRBJ2-1 . TRBV5-1 TGCGCCAGCAGCTTCGTAGCGGGATACAATGAGCAGTTCTTC CASSFVAGYNEQFF
TRBD2 TRBJ2-1 . TRBV10-3 TGTGCCATCAGTGTTAGGTCGGGACTAGCGGGAGGTGAAACTCGGGGTGAGCAGTTCTTC CAISVRSGLAGGETRGEQFF
. TRBJ2-3 . TRBV29-1 TGCAGCGTTGTAGTTGGCACAGATACGCAGTATTTT CSVVVGTDTQYF
. TRBJ1-6 . TRBV27 TGTCCTAGCGCCGGGGGGCTGGATTCACCCCTCCACTTT CPSAGGLDSPLHF
. TRBJ2-5 . TRBV5-4 TGTGCCAGCAGCCTGGGACTCCAAGGAGGGGAGACCCAGTACTTC CASSLGLQGGETQYF
. TRBJ1-5 . TRBV6-1 TGTGCCAGCAGTGATATGACAGGATGGGGCAATCAGCCCCAGCATTTT CASSDMTGWGNQPQHF
. TRBJ1-2 . TRBV7-5 TGTGTCAGAAGCTTAGGGATCTCACACTCCAACTATGGCTACACCTTC CVRSLGISHSNYGYTF
. TRBJ2-7 . TRBV5-5 TGTGCCAGCAGATGGAGGGCAGGGGGTAATTACGAGCAGTACTTC CASRWRAGGNYEQYF
. TRBJ1-5 few TRBV21-1 TGTGCCAGCAGCAATAAGGCCGACGGACTGTTTAGCAATCAGCCCCAGCATTTT CASSNKADGLFSNQPQHF
. TRBJ2-4 once TRBV5-1 TGCGCCAGCAGCTTGAACCGGGAAAACATTCAGTACTTC CASSLNRENIQYF
. TRBJ1-1 . TRBV5-1 TGCGCCAGCAGCTTGTTGGGGGGGCCCCCTGAAGCTTTCTTT CASSLLGGPPEAFF
. TRBJ1-5 . TRBV6-1 TGTGCCAGCAGCGGAACCACCGGGGGCAATCAGCCCCAGCATTTT CASSGTTGGNQPQHF
. TRBJ1-6 . TRBV28 TGTGCCAGCAGGCGATACAGGGATTCACCCCTCCACTTT CASRRYRDSPLHF
. TRBJ2-1 . TRBV7-9 TGTGCCAGCAGCTTAGTAACAGGGTCCTCCAATGAGCAGTTCTTC CASSLVTGSSNEQFF
. TRBJ1-5 . TRBV6-5 TGTGCCAGCACCCACCAGGGGTATCAGCCCCAGCATTTT CASTHQGYQPQHF
. TRBJ1-5 . TRBV10-3 TGTGCCATCAGTGTATCCACCGGGAATCAGCCCCAGCATTTT CAISVSTGNQPQHF
TRBD2 TRBJ2-5 once TRBV18 TGTGCCAGCTCACCCCCGACTAGCGGGAGAGAGACCCAGTACTTC CASSPPTSGRETQYF
. TRBJ1-4 . TRBV7-2 TGTGCCAGCAGCGCCCAGCCCCCGATCGGAGCAACTAATGAAAAACTGTTTTTT CASSAQPPIGATNEKLFF
TRBD1 TRBJ2-1 . TRBV29-1 TGCAGCGCTATTGGACAGGGCGCCGACAGCTCCTACAATGAGCAGTTCTTC CSAIGQGADSSYNEQFF
. TRBJ1-2 . TRBV6-1 TGTGCCAGCAGCCCAGGGGACAAGCCCTTCTATGGCTACACCTTC CASSPGDKPFYGYTF
. TRBJ1-4 . TRBV19 TGTGCCAGTAGTATCGGGATGAAGGTAAACGAAAAACTGTTTTTT CASSIGMKVNEKLFF
. TRBJ2-1 . TRBV28 TGTGCCAGCAGTTTATGGGGTCAGGCTAGTCGGAATGAGCAGTTCTTC CASSLWGQASRNEQFF
. TRBJ2-7 . TRBV27 TGTGCCAGCAGTTTACCCCCGGGGCATCTCCTCTACGAGCAGTACTTC CASSLPPGHLLYEQYF